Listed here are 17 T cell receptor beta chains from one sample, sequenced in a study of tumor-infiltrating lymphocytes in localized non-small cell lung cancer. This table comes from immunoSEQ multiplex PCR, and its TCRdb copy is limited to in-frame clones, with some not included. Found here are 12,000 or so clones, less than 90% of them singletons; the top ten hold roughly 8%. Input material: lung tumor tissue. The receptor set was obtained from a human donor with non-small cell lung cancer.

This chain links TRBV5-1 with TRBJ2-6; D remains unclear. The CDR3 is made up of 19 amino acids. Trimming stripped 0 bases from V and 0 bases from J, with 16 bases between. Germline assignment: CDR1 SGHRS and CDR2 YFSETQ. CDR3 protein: CASSLGQSHSSSGANVLTF. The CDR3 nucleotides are TGCGCCAGCAGCTTGGGGCAGTCACATTCTAGCTCTGGGGCCAACGTCCTGACTTTC.

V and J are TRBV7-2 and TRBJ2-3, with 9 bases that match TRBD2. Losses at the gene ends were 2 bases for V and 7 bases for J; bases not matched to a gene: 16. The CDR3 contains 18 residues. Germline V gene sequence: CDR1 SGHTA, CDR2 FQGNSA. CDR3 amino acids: CASSLSQGFRGGAYTQYF. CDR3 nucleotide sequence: TGTGCCAGCAGCTTATCTCAGGGTTTTCGCGGGGGGGCCTATACGCAGTATTTT.

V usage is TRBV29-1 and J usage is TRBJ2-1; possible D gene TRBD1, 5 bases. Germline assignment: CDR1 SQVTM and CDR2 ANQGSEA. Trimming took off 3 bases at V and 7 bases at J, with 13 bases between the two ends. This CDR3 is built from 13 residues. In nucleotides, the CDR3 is TGCAGCGTTGAGGGGCTAAATCGGAATGAGCAGTTCTTC. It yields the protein CSVEGLNRNEQFF.

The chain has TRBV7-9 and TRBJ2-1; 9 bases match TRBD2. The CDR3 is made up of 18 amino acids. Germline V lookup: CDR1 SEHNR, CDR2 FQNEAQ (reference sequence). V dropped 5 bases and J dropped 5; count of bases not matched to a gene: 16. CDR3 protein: CASSRPGLAANNDNEQFF. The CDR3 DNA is TGTGCCAGCAGCCGACCGGGACTAGCAGCAAACAACGACAATGAGCAGTTCTTC.

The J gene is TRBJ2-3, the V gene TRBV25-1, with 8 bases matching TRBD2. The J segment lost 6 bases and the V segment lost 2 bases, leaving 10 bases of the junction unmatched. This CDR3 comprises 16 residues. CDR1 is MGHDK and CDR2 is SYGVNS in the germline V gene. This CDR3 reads CASSEGSGGFSDTQYF. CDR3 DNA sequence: TGTGCCAGCAGTGAAGGAAGCGGGGGATTTTCGGATACGCAGTATTTT.

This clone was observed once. The CDR3 sequence: CASSLGVGGQPQHF. DNA of the CDR3: TGTGCCAGCAGCTTGGGAGTGGGGGGCCAGCCCCAGCATTTT. The rearrangement joins TRBV5-5 to TRBJ1-5; D perhaps matches TRBD1 (6 bases). The CDR3 totals 14 residues. Trimming removed 0 bases from V and 7 bases from J, with 11 bases in between. From germline, CDR1 is SGHKS and CDR2 YYEKEE (reference sequence).

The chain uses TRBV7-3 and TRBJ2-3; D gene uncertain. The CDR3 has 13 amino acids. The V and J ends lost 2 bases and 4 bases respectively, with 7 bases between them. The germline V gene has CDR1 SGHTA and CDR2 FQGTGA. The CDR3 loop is CASSLLGADTQYF. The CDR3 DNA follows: TGTGCCAGCAGCTTACTCGGCGCAGATACGCAGTATTTT.

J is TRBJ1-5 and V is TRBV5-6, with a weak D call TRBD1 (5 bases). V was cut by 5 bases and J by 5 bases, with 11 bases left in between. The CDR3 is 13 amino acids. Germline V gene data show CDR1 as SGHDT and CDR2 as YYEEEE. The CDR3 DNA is TGTGCCAGCAGGCCGTGGGGACATCAGCCCCAGCATTTT. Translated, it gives CASRPWGHQPQHF.

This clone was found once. The CDR3 loop reads CASSPGTSVDEQFF. CDR3 coding DNA: TGCGCCAGCAGCCCGGGGACTAGCGTCGATGAGCAGTTCTTC. The chain employs TRBV5-1 and TRBJ2-1; 10 bases are a match to TRBD2. The CDR3 covers 14 residues. The J segment lost 8 bases and the V segment lost 4 bases, leaving 6 bases of the junction unmatched. Germline lookup yields CDR1 SGHRS and CDR2 YFSETQ.

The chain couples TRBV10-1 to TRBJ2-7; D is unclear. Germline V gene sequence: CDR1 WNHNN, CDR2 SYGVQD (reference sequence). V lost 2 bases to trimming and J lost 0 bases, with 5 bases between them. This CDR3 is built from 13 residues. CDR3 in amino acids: CASSEPASYEQYF. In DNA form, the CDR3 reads TGCGCCAGCAGTGAGCCGGCCTCCTACGAGCAGTACTTC.

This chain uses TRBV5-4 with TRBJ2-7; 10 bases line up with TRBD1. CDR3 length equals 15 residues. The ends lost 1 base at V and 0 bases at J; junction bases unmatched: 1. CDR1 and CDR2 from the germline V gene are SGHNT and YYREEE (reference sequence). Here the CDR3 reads CASSLWTGGSYEQYF. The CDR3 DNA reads TGTGCCAGCAGCTTGTGGACAGGGGGCTCCTACGAGCAGTACTTC.

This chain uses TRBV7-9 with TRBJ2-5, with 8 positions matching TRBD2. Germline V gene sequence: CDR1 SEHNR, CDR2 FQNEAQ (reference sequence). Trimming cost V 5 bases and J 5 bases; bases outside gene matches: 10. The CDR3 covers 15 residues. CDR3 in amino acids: CASSVPSGSPETQYF. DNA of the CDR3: TGTGCCAGCAGCGTCCCCAGCGGGAGTCCGGAGACCCAGTACTTC.

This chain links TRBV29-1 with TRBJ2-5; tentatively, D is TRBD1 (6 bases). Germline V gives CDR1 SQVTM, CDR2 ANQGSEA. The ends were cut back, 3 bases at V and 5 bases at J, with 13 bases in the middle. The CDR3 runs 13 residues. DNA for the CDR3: TGCAGCGTTGACGGAACAGGGATGGAGACCCAGTACTTC. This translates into CSVDGTGMETQYF.

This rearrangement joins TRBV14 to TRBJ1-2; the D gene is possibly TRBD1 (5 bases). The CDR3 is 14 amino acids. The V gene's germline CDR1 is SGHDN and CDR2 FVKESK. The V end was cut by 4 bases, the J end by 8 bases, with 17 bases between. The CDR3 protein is CASSRIPAGQGYTF. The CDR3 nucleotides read TGTGCCAGCAGCCGCATCCCAGCAGGGCAAGGCTACACCTTC.

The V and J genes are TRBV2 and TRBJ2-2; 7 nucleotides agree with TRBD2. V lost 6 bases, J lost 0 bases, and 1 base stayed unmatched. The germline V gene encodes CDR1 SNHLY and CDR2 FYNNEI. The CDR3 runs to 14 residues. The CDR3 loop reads CASRSGANTGELFF. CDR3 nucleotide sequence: TGTGCCAGCAGAAGCGGGGCGAACACCGGGGAGCTGTTTTTT.

In DNA form, the CDR3 reads TGCAGCGTGAAGGAGACAGGGTCCAAAAACATTCAGTACTTC. This sequence encodes CSVKETGSKNIQYF. V is TRBV29-1 and J is TRBJ2-4, with 7 bases matching TRBD1. CDR3 length: 14 amino acids. With 6 bases clipped from V and 2 bases from J, the junction kept 7 bases outside the gene matches. Germline CDR1 reads SQVTM; CDR2 reads ANQGSEA.

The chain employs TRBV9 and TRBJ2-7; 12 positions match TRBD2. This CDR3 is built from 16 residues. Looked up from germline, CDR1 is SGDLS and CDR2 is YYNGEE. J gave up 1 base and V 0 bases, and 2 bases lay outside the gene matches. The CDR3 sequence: CASSVGLAGASYEQYF. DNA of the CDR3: TGTGCCAGCAGCGTAGGACTAGCGGGAGCATCCTACGAGCAGTACTTC.